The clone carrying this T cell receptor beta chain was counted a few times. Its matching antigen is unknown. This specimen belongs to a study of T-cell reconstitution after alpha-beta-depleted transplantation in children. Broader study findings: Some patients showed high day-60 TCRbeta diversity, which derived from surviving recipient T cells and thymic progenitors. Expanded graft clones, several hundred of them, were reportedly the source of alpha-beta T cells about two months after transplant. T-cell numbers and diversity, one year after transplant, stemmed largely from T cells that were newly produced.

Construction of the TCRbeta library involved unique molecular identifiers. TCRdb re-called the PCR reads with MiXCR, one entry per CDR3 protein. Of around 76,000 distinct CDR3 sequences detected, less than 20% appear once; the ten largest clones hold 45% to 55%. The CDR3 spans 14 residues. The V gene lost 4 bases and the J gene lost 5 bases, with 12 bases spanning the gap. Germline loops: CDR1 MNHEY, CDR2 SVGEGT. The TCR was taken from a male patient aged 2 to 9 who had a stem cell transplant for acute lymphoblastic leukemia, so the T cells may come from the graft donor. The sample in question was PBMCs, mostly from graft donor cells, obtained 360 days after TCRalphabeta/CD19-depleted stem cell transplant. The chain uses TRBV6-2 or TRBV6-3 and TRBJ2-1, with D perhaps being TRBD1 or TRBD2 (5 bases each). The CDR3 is CASSWDPGDNEQFF. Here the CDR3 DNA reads TGTGCCAGCAGTTGGGACCCCGGAGACAATGAGCAGTTCTTC.